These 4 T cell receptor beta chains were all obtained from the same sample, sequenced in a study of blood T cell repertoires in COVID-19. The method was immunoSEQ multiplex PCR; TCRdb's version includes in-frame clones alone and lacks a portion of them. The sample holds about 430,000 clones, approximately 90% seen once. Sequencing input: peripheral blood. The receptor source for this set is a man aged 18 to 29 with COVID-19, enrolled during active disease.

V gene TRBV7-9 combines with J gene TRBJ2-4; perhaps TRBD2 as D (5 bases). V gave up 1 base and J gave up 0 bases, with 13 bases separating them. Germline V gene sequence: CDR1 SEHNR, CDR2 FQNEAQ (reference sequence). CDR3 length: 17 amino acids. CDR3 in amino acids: CASSLGSGLVAKNIQYF. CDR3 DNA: TGTGCCAGCAGCTTAGGCTCCGGACTTGTAGCCAAAAACATTCAGTACTTC.

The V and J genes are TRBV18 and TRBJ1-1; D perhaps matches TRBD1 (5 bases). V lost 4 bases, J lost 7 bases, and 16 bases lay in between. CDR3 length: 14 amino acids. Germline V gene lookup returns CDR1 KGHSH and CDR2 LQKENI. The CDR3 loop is CASSQSVSGGEAFF. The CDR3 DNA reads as TGTGCCAGCTCACAATCCGTGTCGGGGGGTGAAGCTTTCTTT.

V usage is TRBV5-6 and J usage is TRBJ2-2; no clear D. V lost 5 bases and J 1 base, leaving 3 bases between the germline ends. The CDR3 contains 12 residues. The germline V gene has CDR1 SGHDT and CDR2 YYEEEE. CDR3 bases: TGTGCCAGCAGACAGAACACCGGGGAGCTGTTTTTT. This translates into CASRQNTGELFF.

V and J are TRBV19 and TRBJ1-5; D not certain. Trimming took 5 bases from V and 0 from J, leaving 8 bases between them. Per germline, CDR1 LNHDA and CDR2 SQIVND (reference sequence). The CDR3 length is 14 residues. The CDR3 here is CASSWAGSNQPQHF. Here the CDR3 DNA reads TGTGCCAGTAGTTGGGCAGGTAGCAATCAGCCCCAGCATTTT. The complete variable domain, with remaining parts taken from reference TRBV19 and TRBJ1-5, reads DGGITQSPKYLFRKEGQNVTLSCEQNLNHDAMYWYRQDPGQGLRLIYYSQIVNDFQKGDIAEGYSVSREKKESFPLTVTSAQKNPTAFYLCASSWAGSNQPQHFGDGTRLSIL.